Listed below are T cell receptor beta chains from one sample, sequenced in a study of HIV-infected children after antiretroviral therapy interruption. TCRdb redid the calling of the 3' RACE reads with MiXCR, one entry per CDR3 protein. The sample consists of about 40,000 distinct CDR3 sequences, approximately 7% of them appearing once. Sequences were derived from CD45RA+ CD4+ T cells from PBMCs, pooled from several time points, sampled from a donor given antiretroviral therapy, either interrupted or continuous. All receptors come from a pool of human donors with HIV. Both conserved end residues are part of each CDR3. The D gene is left open where the match is weak. Clone size is not always given. Where it is, it says once, few, many or a class for expanded clones.

TRBJ2-2	TRBD2	many	TRBV20-1	TGCAGTGCTAGATCGGGACTAGCGGGGAACACCGGGGAGCTGTTTTTT	CSARSGLAGNTGELFF
TRBJ1-6	TRBD1	many	TRBV7-2	TGTGCCAGCAGCTCGGAGACAGGGATTAATTCACCCCTCCACTTT	CASSSETGINSPLHF
TRBJ1-5	-	few	TRBV18	TGTGCCAGCTCACCCCGGAGGGATAGCAATCAGCCCCAGCATTTT	CASSPRRDSNQPQHF
TRBJ1-2	-	medium-sized	TRBV30	TGTGCCTGGAGTCCAGGGAACTCCGACTACACCTTC	CAWSPGNSDYTF
TRBJ2-5	TRBD2	many	TRBV2	TGTGCCAGCAGATGGGGGGGGAACCAAGAGACCCAGTACTTC	CASRWGGNQETQYF
TRBJ2-1	-	medium-sized	TRBV7-2	TGTGCCAGCAGCTTAGTTGTCAGGGGGAGGCCTGGGAATAATGAGCAGTTCTTC	CASSLVVRGRPGNNEQFF
TRBJ2-6	TRBD1	many	TRBV25-1	TGTGCCAGCGCCCGGCGGGACAGGGGGCTGTCGGTTGGGGCCAACGTCCTGACTTTC	CASARRDRGLSVGANVLTF
TRBJ2-2	-	many	TRBV12-3/TRBV12-4	TGTGCAAGCAGCTTAGATACAGCAAACACCGGGCAGCTCTACTTT	CASSLDTANTGQLYF
TRBJ2-3	-	few	TRBV11-2	TGTGCCAGCACTCAGCAGAGCACAGATACGCAGTATTTT	CASTQQSTDTQYF
TRBJ2-1	-	-	TRBV7-4	TGTGCAAGCAGCTTAGATGAGGGGGGCTATAACTATGCTGAGCAGTTCTTC	CASSLDEGGYNYAEQFF
TRBJ2-5	-	many	TRBV5-4	TGTGCCAGCAGCTTGTGGGGGAGCTGGAAGGAAGAGACCCAGTACTTC	CASSLWGSWKEETQYF
TRBJ2-2	-	many	TRBV12-3/TRBV12-4	TGTGCCAGCAGTTTTCGGGACAACACCGGGGAGCTGTTTTTT	CASSFRDNTGELFF
TRBJ2-1	-	-	TRBV7-2	TGTGCCAGCAGCCCTGAGAGCGGCTACAATGAGCAGTTCTTC	CASSPESGYNEQFF
TRBJ1-1	-	many	TRBV28	TGTGCCAGCAGCACAACCCCTACAGGGAACACTGAAGCTTTCTTT	CASSTTPTGNTEAFF
TRBJ2-7	-	many	TRBV4-3	TGCGCCAGCAGCCAAGAACACAGGACCTACGAGCAGTACTTC	CASSQEHRTYEQYF
TRBJ2-5	TRBD2	few	TRBV5-4	TGTGCCAGCAGCTTGAGCCCTCTAGCGGGAGAGGAAGAGACCCAGTACTTC	CASSLSPLAGEEETQYF
TRBJ1-2	TRBD1	many	TRBV14	TGTGCCAGCAGCCCCCAACCGGGACAGGGTGAATCTAACTATGGCTACACCTTC	CASSPQPGQGESNYGYTF
TRBJ2-1	-	many	TRBV28	TGTGCCAGCAGTTTCGAGCCTAGTTACGATGAGCAGTTCTTC	CASSFEPSYDEQFF
TRBJ1-2	-	medium-sized	TRBV7-2	TGTGCCAGCAGCTTTGACGTCTCCCGAAGCTACACCTTC	CASSFDVSRSYTF